A single sample is the source of the 4 T cell receptor beta chains below, sequenced in a study of T cells in localized non-small cell lung cancer. The protocol was immunoSEQ multiplex PCR, while the TCRdb copy is restricted to in-frame clones and leaves out a portion. The table records 20,000 or so clones, 83% of them present only once. Material: peripheral blood, obtained before any cancer treatment. These receptors came from a man aged 35 to 70 with stage I lung adenocarcinoma.

This chain joins TRBV4-2 and TRBJ2-1; D perhaps matches TRBD2 (5 bases). This CDR3 has 16 amino acids. Deletions cut 4 bases from V and 4 bases from J, with 17 bases between. CDR1 and CDR2 from the germline V gene are LGHNA and YNFKEQ. CDR3 sequence (DNA): TGTGCCAGCAGCCCTCCAACCCGGACTGAGTACAATGAGCAGTTCTTC. It encodes CASSPPTRTEYNEQFF.

The chain has TRBV15 and TRBJ1-2; D perhaps matches TRBD1 (5 bases). This CDR3 has 15 amino acids. Trimming removed 0 bases from V and 4 bases from J, with 12 bases in between. The germline V gene has CDR1 LNHNV and CDR2 YYDKDF (reference sequence). The CDR3 sequence: CATSRDSQGSYGYTF. The CDR3 nucleotides are TGTGCCACCAGCAGAGATTCCCAGGGATCCTATGGCTACACCTTC.

V gene TRBV5-4 combines with J gene TRBJ2-7, with 11 bases identical to TRBD1. J gave up 6 bases and V 3 bases, and 11 bases lay outside the gene matches. Germline V CDR1 and CDR2: SGHNT, YYREEE (reference sequence). This CDR3 contains 16 residues. DNA for the CDR3: TGTGCCAGCAGCTCAGGACAGGGGGCTTCTTTCCGCGAGCAGTACTTC. This translates into CASSSGQGASFREQYF.

CDR3: CASSFGNNSPLHF. In DNA, the CDR3 is TGTGCCAGCAGTTTCGGTAATAATTCACCCCTCCACTTT. The chain joins TRBV27 to TRBJ1-6; D remains ambiguous. Trimming stripped 3 bases from V and 5 bases from J, with 5 bases between. CDR3 length equals 13 residues. Germline V lookup: CDR1 MNHEY, CDR2 SMNVEV (reference sequence).